The rows below give T cell receptor beta chains drawn from one sample of a study of blood T cell repertoires in COVID-19. Generated by immunoSEQ multiplex PCR, the TCRdb table keeps only in-frame clones and is missing some. Here the sample spans 97,000 or so clones, 75% to 95% being singletons. Sequenced material: peripheral blood. The receptors originated from a man aged 60 to 69 with acute or convalescent COVID-19. The CDR3 runs from the conserved cysteine through the conserved F or W. Fields, in order: V gene, clone size, J gene, D gene, CDR3 protein, CDR3 DNA. A D gene is named only where the DNA matches it firmly. Clone size, where shown, is once, few, many, or a class for clones that have expanded.

>TRBV24-1|.|TRBJ2-5|.
CATSDLQQGRETQYF
TGTGCCACCAGTGATTTGCAGCAGGGAAGAGAGACCCAGTACTTC
>TRBV5-1|.|TRBJ2-2|TRBD1
CASSLDRGNTGELFF
TGCGCCAGCAGCTTGGACAGGGGGAACACCGGGGAGCTGTTTTTT
>TRBV4-1|.|TRBJ1-5|.
CASSQEGGNQPQHF
TGCGCCAGCAGCCAAGAGGGCGGGAATCAGCCCCAGCATTTT
>TRBV10-3|.|TRBJ2-3|TRBD2
CAISQQGLASSTDTQYF
TGTGCCATCAGCCAACAGGGACTAGCGTCATCAACAGATACGCAGTATTTT
>TRBV10-3|.|TRBJ1-5|TRBD1
CAISEGQGINQPQHF
TGTGCCATCAGTGAGGGACAGGGAATCAATCAGCCCCAGCATTTT
>TRBV5-6|.|TRBJ1-5|.
CASSLRGNQPQHF
TGTGCCAGCAGCTTGAGGGGAAATCAGCCCCAGCATTTT
>TRBV10-3|.|TRBJ2-2|TRBD1
CAARASGTANTGELFF
TGTGCCGCCCGGGCCTCCGGGACAGCTAACACCGGGGAGCTGTTTTTT
>TRBV30|.|TRBJ2-2|.
CAWSRGGLNTGELFF
TGTGCCTGGAGTAGGGGGGGATTGAACACCGGGGAGCTGTTTTTT
>TRBV5-1|few|TRBJ1-4|TRBD1
CASRGRDSINEKLFF
TGCGCCAGCAGGGGTCGGGACAGCATTAATGAAAAACTGTTTTTT
>TRBV5-1|few|TRBJ2-7|.
CASRVGGEYEQYF
TGCGCCAGCAGAGTCGGGGGTGAATACGAGCAGTACTTC
>TRBV3-1/TRBV3-2|.|TRBJ1-1|.
CASSQGYGPNTEAFF
TGTGCCAGCAGCCAAGGGTACGGTCCGAACACTGAAGCTTTCTTT
>TRBV29-1|.|TRBJ2-3|.
CSVEGGGKLGTDTQYF
TGCAGCGTTGAAGGTGGAGGGAAGTTGGGCACAGATACGCAGTATTTT
>TRBV6-5|.|TRBJ2-3|.
CASRPTPSTDTQYF
TGTGCCAGCAGACCTACCCCGAGCACAGATACGCAGTATTTT
>TRBV5-1|.|TRBJ1-3|.
CASSPRGPSGNTIYF
TGCGCCAGCAGTCCAAGAGGCCCCTCTGGAAACACCATATATTTT